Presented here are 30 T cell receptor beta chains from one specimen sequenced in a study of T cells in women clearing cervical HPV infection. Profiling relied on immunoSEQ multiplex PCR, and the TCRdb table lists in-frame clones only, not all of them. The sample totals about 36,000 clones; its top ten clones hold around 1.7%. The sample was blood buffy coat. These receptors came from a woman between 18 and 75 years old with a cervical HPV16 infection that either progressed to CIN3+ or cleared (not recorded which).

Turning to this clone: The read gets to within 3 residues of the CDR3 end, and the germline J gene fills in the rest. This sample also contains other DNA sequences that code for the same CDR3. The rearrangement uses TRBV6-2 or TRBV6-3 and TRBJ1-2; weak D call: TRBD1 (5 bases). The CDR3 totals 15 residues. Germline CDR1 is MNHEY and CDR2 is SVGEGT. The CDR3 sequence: CASSPIAGGRRDYTF. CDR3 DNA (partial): TGTGCCAGCAGTCCTATAGCGGGGGGGAGGCGTGAC.

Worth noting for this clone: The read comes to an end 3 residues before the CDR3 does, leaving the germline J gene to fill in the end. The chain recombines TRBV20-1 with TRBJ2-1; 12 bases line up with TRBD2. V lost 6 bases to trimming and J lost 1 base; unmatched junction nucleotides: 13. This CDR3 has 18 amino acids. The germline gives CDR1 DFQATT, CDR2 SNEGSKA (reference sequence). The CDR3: CSAPGPSGGVGSYNEQFF. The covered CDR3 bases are TGCAGTGCCCCTGGGCCTAGCGGGGGGGTAGGTTCCTACAATGAG.

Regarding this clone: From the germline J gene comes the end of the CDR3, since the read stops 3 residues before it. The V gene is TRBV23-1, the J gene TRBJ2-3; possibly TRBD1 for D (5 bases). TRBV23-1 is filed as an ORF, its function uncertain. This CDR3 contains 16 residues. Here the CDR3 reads CASSQCTGVTNQPQYF. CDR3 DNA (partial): TGCGCCAGCAGTCAATGTACAGGAGTTACCAATCAGCCG.

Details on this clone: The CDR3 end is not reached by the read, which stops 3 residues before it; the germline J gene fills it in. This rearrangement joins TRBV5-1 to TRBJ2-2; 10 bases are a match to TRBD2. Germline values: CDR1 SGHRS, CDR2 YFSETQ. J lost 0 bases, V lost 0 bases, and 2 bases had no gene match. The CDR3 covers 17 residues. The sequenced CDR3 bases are TGCGCCAGCAGCTTGGCAGGACTAGCGGCGAACACCGGGGAG. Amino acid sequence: CASSLAGLAANTGE. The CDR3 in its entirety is CASSLAGLAANTGELFF. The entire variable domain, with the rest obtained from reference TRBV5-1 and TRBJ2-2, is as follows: KAGVTQTPRYLIKTRGQQVTLSCSPISGHRSVSWYQQTPGQGLQFLFEYFSETQRNKGNFPGRFSGRQFSNSRSEMNVSTLELGDSALYLCASSLAGLAANTGELFFGEGSRLTVL.

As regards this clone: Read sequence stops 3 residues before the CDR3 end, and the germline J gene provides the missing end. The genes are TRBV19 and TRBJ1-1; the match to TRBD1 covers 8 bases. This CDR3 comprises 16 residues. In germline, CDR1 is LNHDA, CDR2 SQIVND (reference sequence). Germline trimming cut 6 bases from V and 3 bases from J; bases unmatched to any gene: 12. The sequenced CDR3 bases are TGTGCCAGTAGCAAACAGGGGGGGCGATGGGACACTGAA. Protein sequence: CASSKQGGRWDTE. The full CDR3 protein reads CASSKQGGRWDTEAFF.

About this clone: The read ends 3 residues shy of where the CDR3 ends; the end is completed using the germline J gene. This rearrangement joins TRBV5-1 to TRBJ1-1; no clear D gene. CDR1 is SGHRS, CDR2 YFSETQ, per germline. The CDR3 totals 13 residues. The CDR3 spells CASSLRLEGLAFF. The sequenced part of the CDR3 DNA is TGCGCCAGCAGCTTGAGGTTGGAAGGGCTG.

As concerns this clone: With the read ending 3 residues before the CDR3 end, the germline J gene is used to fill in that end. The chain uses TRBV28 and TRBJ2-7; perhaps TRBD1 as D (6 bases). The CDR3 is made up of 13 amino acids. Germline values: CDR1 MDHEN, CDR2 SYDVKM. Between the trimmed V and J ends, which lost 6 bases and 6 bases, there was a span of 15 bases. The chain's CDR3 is CASRSDRLGEQYF. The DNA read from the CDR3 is TGTGCCAGCAGATCCGACAGGTTGGGCGAG.

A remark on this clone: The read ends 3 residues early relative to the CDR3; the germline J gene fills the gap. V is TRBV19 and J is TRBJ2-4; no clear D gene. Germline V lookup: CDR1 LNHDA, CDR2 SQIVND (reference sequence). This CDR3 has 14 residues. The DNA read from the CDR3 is TGTGCCAGTAGCTCGTCCAGTAAGGGCTATGGT. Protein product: CASSSSSKGYG. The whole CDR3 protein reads CASSSSSKGYGQYF.

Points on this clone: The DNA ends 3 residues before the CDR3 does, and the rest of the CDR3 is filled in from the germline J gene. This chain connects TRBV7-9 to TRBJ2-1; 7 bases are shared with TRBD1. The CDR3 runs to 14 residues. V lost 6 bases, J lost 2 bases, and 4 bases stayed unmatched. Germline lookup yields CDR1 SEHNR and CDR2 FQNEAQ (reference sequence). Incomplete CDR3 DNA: TGTGCCAGCAGTAGACAGGGAACCTACAATGAG. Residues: CASSRQGTYNE. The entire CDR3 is CASSRQGTYNEQFF.

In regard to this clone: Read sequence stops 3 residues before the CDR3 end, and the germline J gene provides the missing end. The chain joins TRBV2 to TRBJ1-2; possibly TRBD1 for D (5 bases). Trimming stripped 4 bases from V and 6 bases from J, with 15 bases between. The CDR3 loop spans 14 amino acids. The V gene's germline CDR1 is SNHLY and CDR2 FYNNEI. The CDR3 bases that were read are TGTGCCAGCAGTGTAATCAGGGACTTGGATGGC. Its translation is CASSVIRDLDG. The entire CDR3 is CASSVIRDLDGYTF. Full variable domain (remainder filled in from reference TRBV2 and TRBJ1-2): EPEVTQTPSHQVTQMGQEVILRCVPISNHLYFYWYRQILGQKVEFLVSFYNNEISEKSEIFDDQFSVERPDGSNFTLKIRSTKLEDSAMYFCASSVIRDLDGYTFGSGTRLTVV.

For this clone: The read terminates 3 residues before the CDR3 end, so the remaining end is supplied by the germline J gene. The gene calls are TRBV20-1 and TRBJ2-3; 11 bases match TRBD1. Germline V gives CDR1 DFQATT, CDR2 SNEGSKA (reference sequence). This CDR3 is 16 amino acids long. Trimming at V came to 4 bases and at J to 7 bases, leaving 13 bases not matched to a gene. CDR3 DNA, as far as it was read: TGCAGTGCTATTATTTCAGATGGGACAGGGGGGTATACG. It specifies CSAIISDGTGGYT. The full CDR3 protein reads CSAIISDGTGGYTQYF.

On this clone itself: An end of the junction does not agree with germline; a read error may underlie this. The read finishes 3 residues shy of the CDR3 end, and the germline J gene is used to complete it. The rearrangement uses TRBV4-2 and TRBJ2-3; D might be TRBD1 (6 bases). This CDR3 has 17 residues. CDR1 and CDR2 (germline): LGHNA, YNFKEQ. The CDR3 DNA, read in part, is TGCGCCAGCAGCCAAGATCTAGGACAGCCTAGTACAGATACG. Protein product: CASSQDLGQPSTDT. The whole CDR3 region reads CASSQDLGQPSTDTQYF.

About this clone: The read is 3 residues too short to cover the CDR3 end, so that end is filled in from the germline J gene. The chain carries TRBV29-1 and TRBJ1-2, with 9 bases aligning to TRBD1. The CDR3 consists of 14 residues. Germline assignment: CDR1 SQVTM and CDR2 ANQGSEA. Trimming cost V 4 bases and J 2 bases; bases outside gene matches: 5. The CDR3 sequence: CSVGRTGVNYGYTF. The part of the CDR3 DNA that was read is TGCAGCGTTGGTAGGACAGGGGTGAACTATGGC.

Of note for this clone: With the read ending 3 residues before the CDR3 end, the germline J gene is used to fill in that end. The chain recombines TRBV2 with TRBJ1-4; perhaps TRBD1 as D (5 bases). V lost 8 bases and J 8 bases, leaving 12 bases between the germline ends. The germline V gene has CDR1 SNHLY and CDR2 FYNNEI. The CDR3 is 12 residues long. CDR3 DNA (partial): TGTGCCAGCCGGGGGACTGGGGAAAAA. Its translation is CASRGTGEK. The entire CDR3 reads CASRGTGEKLFF.

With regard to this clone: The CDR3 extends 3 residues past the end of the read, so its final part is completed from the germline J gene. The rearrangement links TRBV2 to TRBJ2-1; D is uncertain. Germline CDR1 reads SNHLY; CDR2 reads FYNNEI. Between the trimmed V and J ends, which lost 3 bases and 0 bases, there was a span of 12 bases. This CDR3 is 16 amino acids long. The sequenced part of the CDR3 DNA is TGTGCCAGCAGTGAGGGCCCGCTGTCCTCCTACAATGAG. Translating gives CASSEGPLSSYNE. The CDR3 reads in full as CASSEGPLSSYNEQFF.

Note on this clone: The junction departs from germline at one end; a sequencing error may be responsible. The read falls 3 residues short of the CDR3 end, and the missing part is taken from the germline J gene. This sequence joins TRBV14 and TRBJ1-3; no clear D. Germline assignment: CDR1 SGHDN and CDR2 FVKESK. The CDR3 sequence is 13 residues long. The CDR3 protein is CASSQRSENTIYF. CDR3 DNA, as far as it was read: TGTGCCAGCAGCCAAAGGTCTGAAAACACC.

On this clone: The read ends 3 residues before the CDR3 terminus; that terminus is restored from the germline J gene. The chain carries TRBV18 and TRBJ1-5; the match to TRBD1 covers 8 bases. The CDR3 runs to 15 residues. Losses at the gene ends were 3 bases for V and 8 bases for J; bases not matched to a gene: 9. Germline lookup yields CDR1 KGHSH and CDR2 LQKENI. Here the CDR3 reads CASSPRQGSGEPQHF. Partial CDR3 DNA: TGTGCCAGCTCACCCCGACAGGGGTCCGGGGAGCCC.

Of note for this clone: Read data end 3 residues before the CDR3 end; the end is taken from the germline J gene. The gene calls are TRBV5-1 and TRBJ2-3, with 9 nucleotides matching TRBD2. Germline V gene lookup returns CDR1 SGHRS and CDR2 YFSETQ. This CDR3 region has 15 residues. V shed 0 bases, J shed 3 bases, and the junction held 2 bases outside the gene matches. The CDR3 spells CASSLDLAGTDTQYF. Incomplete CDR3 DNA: TGCGCCAGCAGCTTGGATCTAGCGGGAACAGATACG.

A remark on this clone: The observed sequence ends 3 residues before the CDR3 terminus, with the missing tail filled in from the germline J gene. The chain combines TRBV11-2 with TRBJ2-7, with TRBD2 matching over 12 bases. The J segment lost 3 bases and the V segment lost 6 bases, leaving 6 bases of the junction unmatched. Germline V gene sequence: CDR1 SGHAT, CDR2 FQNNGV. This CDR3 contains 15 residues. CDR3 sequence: CASRDTSGGNYEQYF. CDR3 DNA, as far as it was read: TGTGCCAGCAGGGACACTAGCGGGGGGAACTACGAG.

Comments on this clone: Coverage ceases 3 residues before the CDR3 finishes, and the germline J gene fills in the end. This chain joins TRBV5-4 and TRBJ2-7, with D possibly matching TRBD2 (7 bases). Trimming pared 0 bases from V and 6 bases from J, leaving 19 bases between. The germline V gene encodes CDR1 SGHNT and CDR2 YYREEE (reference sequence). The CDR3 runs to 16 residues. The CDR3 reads CASSLAGGTLQGEQYF. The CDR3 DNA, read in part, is TGTGCCAGCAGCTTGGCCGGGGGGACGCTACAGGGCGAG.

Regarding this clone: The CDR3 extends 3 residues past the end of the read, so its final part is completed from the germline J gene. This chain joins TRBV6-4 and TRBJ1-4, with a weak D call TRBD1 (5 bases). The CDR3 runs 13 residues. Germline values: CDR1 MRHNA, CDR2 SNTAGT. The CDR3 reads CASSDPGANVLFF. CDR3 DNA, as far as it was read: TGTGCCAGCAGTGATCCTGGGGCCAACGTA.

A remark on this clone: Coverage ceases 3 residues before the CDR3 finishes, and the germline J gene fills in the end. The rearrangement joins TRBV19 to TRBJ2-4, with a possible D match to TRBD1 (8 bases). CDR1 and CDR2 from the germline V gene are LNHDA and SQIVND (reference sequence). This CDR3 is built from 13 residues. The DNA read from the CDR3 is TGTGCCAGTAGTTCGACAGGGGACTATGGT. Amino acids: CASSSTGDYG. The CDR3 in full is CASSSTGDYGQYF.

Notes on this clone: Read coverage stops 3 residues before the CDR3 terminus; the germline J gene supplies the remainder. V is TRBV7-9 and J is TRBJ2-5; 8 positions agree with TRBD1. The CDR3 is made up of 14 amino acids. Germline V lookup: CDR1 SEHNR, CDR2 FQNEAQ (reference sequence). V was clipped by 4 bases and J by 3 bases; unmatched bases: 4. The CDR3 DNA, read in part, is TGTGCCAGCAGCTCAAAGACAGGGGAAGAGACC. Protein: CASSSKTGEET. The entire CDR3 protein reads CASSSKTGEETQYF. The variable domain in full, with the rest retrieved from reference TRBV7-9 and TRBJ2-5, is DTGVSQNPRHKITKRGQNVTFRCDPISEHNRLYWYRQTLGQGPEFLTYFQNEAQLEKSRLLSDRFSAERPKGSFSTLEIQRTEQGDSAMYLCASSSKTGEETQYFGPGTRLLVL.

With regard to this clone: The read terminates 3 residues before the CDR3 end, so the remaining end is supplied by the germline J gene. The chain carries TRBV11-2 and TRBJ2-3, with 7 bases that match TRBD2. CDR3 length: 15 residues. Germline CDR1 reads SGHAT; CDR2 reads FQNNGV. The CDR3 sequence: CASRRGAGEGETQYF. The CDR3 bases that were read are TGTGCCAGCAGGAGGGGTGCGGGGGAGGGAGAGACG.

The part of the CDR3 DNA that was read is TGTGCCAGCAGCAGAGCCCCTGAGGGCTCATCCACCGGGGAG. This gives the protein CASSRAPEGSSTGE. From start to end, the CDR3 is CASSRAPEGSSTGELFF. The chain uses TRBV7-6 and TRBJ2-2; D might be TRBD2 (5 bases). The sequenced fragment ends 3 residues before the CDR3 boundary, so the rest is inferred from the germline J gene. Trimming left V 5 bases short and J 4 bases short, with 20 bases between. Germline CDR1 is SGHVS and CDR2 is FNYEAQ. CDR3 length: 17 amino acids. The variable domain in full, completed from reference TRBV7-6 and TRBJ2-2, reads GAGVSQSPRYKVTKRGQDVALRCDPISGHVSLYWYRQALGQGPEFLTYFNYEAQQDKSGLPNDRFSAERPEGSISTLTIQRTEQRDSAMYRCASSRAPEGSSTGELFFGEGSRLTVL.

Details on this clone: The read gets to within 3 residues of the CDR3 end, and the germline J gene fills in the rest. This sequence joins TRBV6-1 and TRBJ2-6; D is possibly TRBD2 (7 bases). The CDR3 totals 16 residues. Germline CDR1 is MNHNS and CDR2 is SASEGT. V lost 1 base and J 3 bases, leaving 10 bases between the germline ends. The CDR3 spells CASSEGGGDGANVLTF. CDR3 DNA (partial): TGTGCCAGCAGTGAAGGAGGGGGGGATGGGGCCAACGTC.

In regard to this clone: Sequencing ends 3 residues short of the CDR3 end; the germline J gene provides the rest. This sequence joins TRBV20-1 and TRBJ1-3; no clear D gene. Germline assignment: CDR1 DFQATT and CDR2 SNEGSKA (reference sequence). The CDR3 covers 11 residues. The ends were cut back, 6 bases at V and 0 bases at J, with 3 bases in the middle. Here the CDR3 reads CSARSGNTIYF. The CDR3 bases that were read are TGCAGTGCCCGCTCTGGAAACACC.

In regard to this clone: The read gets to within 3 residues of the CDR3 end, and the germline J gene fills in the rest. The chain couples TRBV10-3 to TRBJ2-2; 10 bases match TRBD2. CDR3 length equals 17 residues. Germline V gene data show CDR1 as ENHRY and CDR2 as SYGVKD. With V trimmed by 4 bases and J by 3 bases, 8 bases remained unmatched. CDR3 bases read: TGTGCCATCAGTGTTGCTAGCGGGGGAAGTTACACCGGGGAG. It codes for CAISVASGGSYTGE. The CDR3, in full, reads CAISVASGGSYTGELFF.

The CDR3 reads CASSFGTATNEKLFF. Partial CDR3 DNA: TGTGCCAGCAGCTTCGGGACAGCAACTAATGAAAAG. The chain joins TRBV7-9 to TRBJ2-2; 7 bases are a match to TRBD1. The CDR3 end lies 3 residues beyond the end of the read and is filled in from the germline J gene. CDR1 and CDR2 (germline): SEHNR, FQNEAQ (reference sequence). The CDR3 consists of 15 residues.

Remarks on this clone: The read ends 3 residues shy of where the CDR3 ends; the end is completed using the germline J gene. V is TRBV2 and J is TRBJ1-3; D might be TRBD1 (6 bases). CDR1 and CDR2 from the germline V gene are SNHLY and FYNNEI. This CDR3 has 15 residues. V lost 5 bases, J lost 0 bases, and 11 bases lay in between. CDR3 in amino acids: CASSTGTVSGNTIYF. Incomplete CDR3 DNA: TGTGCCAGCAGTACAGGGACGGTCTCTGGAAACACC.